The 17 T cell receptor beta chains given below trace back to one sample, sequenced in a study of monozygotic twins with cystic fibrosis. TCRdb's table, derived via immunoSEQ multiplex PCR, lists solely in-frame clones and lacks some. The sample consists of around 25,000 clones, 95% to 97% of them appearing once. The sample comprised blood. These receptors were collected from a girl under 10 years old with cystic fibrosis.

The chain links TRBV28 to TRBJ2-7, with a possible D match to TRBD1 (5 bases). The CDR3 consists of 14 residues. The V end was cut by 5 bases, the J end by 0 bases, with 11 bases between. Germline-derived CDR1 and CDR2 are MDHEN and SYDVKM. The CDR3 bases are TGTGCCAGCAGTCCGGCAGGGCCCTCCTACGAGCAGTACTTC. It codes for CASSPAGPSYEQYF.

The chain is built from TRBV27 and TRBJ2-5; 8 bases are shared with TRBD1. The CDR3 has 14 residues. The junction had 4 bases not matched to a gene; V was cut back by 4 bases and J by 3 bases. Germline lookup yields CDR1 MNHEY and CDR2 SMNVEV (reference sequence). The CDR3 protein is CASSYLGQEETQYF. The CDR3, as DNA: TGTGCCAGCAGTTACCTGGGACAGGAAGAGACCCAGTACTTC.

The sample holds one count of this clone. The chain combines TRBV19 with TRBJ2-3, with TRBD2 matching over 9 bases. Germline lookup yields CDR1 LNHDA and CDR2 SQIVND (reference sequence). This CDR3 has 14 amino acids. The V and J ends lost 10 bases and 0 bases, in that order; junction bases with no gene match: 5. CDR3 sequence: CATAAGGSTDTQYF. In DNA form, the CDR3 reads TGTGCCACCGCGGCGGGAGGGAGCACAGATACGCAGTATTTT.

The chain couples TRBV5-6 to TRBJ2-1; 8 nucleotides match TRBD1. This CDR3 spans 15 amino acids. The junction had 5 bases not matched to a gene; V was cut back by 2 bases and J by 4 bases. Germline-derived CDR1 and CDR2 are SGHDT and YYEEEE. CDR3 region: CASSFRGLEYNEQFF. The CDR3 DNA is TGTGCCAGCAGCTTCAGGGGGCTGGAGTACAATGAGCAGTTCTTC.

The chain recombines TRBV6-6 with TRBJ1-3; D is unclear. The V end was cut by 4 bases, the J end by 0 bases, with 10 bases between. CDR1 MNHNY and CDR2 SVGAGI come from the germline V gene (reference sequence). CDR3 length: 15 amino acids. The CDR3 nucleotides are TGTGCCAGCAGTTCGCCCCGGGGCTCTGGAAACACCATATATTTT. Its translation is CASSSPRGSGNTIYF.

V and J are TRBV5-1 and TRBJ2-3; unclear D gene. Deletions cut 3 bases from V and 2 bases from J, with 7 bases between. The germline V gene encodes CDR1 SGHRS and CDR2 YFSETQ. The CDR3 has 13 residues. This CDR3 is CASSSLFTDTQYF. CDR3 coding DNA: TGCGCCAGCAGCTCACTCTTCACAGATACGCAGTATTTT.

V gene TRBV7-9 combines with J gene TRBJ2-7; D is undetermined. This CDR3 has 11 residues. The V and J ends lost 1 base and 4 bases respectively, with 2 bases between them. Germline V gives CDR1 SEHNR, CDR2 FQNEAQ (reference sequence). The CDR3 nucleotides are TGTGCCAGCAGCTTAGAATACGAGCAGTACTTC. Translated, it gives CASSLEYEQYF.

This clone was recorded once. This chain joins TRBV27 and TRBJ2-1; 7 positions match TRBD1. With 6 bases clipped from V and 0 bases from J, the junction kept 8 bases outside the gene matches. The CDR3 is made up of 16 amino acids. Germline V gene sequence: CDR1 MNHEY, CDR2 SMNVEV (reference sequence). The CDR3 sequence: CASSPPRQGSYNEQFF. The CDR3 DNA is TGTGCCAGCAGCCCCCCCCGACAGGGCTCCTACAATGAGCAGTTCTTC.

The chain couples TRBV7-2 to TRBJ2-1, with TRBD1 matching over 8 bases. Germline V gene data show CDR1 as SGHTA and CDR2 as FQGNSA. This CDR3 comprises 17 residues. V gave up 4 bases and J gave up 3 bases; unmatched junction bases: 11. CDR3 nucleotides: TGTGCCAGCAGCTCAGAGCCGGACAGGGCGATCTACAATGAGCAGTTCTTC. It is translated as CASSSEPDRAIYNEQFF.

The chain links TRBV19 to TRBJ2-3, with 9 bases that match TRBD2. Germline CDR1 is LNHDA and CDR2 is SQIVND (reference sequence). The CDR3 is 15 amino acids. The J segment lost 3 bases and the V segment lost 4 bases, leaving 5 bases of the junction unmatched. The CDR3 spells CASSNSGSWTDTQYF. The CDR3 DNA sequence: TGTGCCAGTAGTAATAGCGGGAGTTGGACAGATACGCAGTATTTT.

The chain is built from TRBV27 and TRBJ2-7; TRBD1 matches at 8 bases. Germline CDR1 and CDR2: MNHEY and SMNVEV (reference sequence). The CDR3 is made up of 12 amino acids. V shed 7 bases and J 4 bases; nucleotides not matched to a gene: 3. CDR3 coding DNA: TGTGCCAGCATGGACAGGGCGTACGAGCAGTACTTC. Translation: CASMDRAYEQYF.

V and J are TRBV27 and TRBJ1-3; D is unresolved. Trimming pared 6 bases from V and 0 bases from J, leaving 12 bases between. Germline CDR1 is MNHEY and CDR2 is SMNVEV (reference sequence). The CDR3 loop spans 15 amino acids. This CDR3 is CASRYDGSSGNTIYF. In DNA form, the CDR3 reads TGTGCCAGCAGGTACGACGGATCCTCTGGAAACACCATATATTTT.

This rearrangement joins TRBV5-4 to TRBJ2-5; D may be TRBD2 (6 bases). V dropped 0 bases and J dropped 5 bases, with 14 bases sitting between them. From germline, CDR1 is SGHNT and CDR2 YYREEE (reference sequence). The CDR3 length is 15 residues. This CDR3 is CASSLVSGERETQYF. The CDR3 DNA is TGTGCCAGCAGCTTGGTTTCGGGGGAGAGGGAGACCCAGTACTTC.

The rearrangement links TRBV5-4 to TRBJ1-2, with D perhaps TRBD1 (6 bases). Between the trimmed V and J ends, which lost 7 bases and 4 bases, there was a span of 14 bases. The V gene's germline CDR1 is SGHNT and CDR2 YYREEE (reference sequence). The CDR3 is 13 amino acids. CDR3 sequence reads: CASGRGGSYGYTF. CDR3 DNA sequence: TGTGCCAGCGGCAGGGGAGGTAGCTATGGCTACACCTTC.

In nucleotides, the CDR3 is TGTGCCAGCACCCCTCAGGGGGGGGCTGGGGCCAACGTCCTGACTTTC. Translating gives CASTPQGGAGANVLTF. The chain joins TRBV28 to TRBJ2-6; D could derive from TRBD1 or TRBD2 (7 bases each). Trimming shortened V by 7 bases and J by 2 bases, and 15 bases separated the two germline ends. This CDR3 contains 16 residues. The germline V gene encodes CDR1 MDHEN and CDR2 SYDVKM.

The gene calls are TRBV13 and TRBJ2-7; D perhaps matches TRBD2 (5 bases). CDR1 is PRHDT and CDR2 is FYEKMQ in the germline V gene (reference sequence). The V gene lost 5 bases and the J gene lost 0 bases, with 11 bases spanning the gap. The CDR3 has 14 residues. The CDR3 loop is CASSATRSSYEQYF. The CDR3 bases are TGTGCCAGCAGCGCAACTAGGAGCTCCTACGAGCAGTACTTC.

The rearrangement links TRBV13 to TRBJ2-1, with D possibly called TRBD1 or TRBD2 (5 bases each). Germline V CDR1 and CDR2: PRHDT, FYEKMQ (reference sequence). The CDR3 loop spans 14 amino acids. Trimming shortened V by 4 bases and J by 2 bases, and 9 bases separated the two germline ends. The CDR3 DNA is TGTGCCAGCAGCTCTGGGACCCCCTACAATGAGCAGTTCTTC. Its translation: CASSSGTPYNEQFF.